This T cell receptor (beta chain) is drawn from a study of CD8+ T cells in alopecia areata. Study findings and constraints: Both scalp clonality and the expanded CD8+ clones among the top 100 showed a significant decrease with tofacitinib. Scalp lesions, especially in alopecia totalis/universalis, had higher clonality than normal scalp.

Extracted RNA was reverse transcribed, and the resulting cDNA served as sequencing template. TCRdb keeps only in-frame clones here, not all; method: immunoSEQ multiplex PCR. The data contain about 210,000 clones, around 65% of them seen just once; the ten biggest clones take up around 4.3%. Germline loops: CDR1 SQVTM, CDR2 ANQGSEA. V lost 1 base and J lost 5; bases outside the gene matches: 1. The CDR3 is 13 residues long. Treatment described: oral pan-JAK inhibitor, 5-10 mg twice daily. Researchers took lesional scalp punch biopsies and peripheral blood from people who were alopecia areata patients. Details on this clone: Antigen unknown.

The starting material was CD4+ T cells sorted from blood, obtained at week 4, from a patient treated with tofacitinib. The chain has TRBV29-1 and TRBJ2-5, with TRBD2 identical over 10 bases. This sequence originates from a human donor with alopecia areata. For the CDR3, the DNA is TGCAGCGTTGAAGTAGCGGGGGGCGAGACCCAGTACTTC. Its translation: CSVEVAGGETQYF.